One and the same sample provided the 18 T cell receptor beta chains below, sequenced in a study of T-cell memory formation after mild COVID-19. TCRdb reanalysed the 5' RACE reads using MiXCR and keeps one entry per CDR3 protein. In the table there are about 500,000 distinct CDR3 sequences, roughly 21% of which are singletons. The sequenced sample was PBMCs or a T cell subset sorted from them (not recorded which). Receptor source: an adult woman who had mild COVID-19 (a few samples of this study predate the infection). Cell type and time point are not known.

V and J are TRBV7-3 and TRBJ2-3; 7 positions match TRBD2. V shed 7 bases, J shed 1 base, and the junction held 17 bases outside the gene matches. Germline CDR1 and CDR2: SGHTA and FQGTGA. The length of the CDR3 is 18 residues. The CDR3 DNA reads as TGTGCCAGCAAATTACAGATACGGGCGGGGGAACGCACAGATACGCAGTATTTT. Protein: CASKLQIRAGERTDTQYF.

This chain uses TRBV5-1 with TRBJ1-2; the match to TRBD1 covers 10 bases. Germline-derived CDR1 and CDR2 are SGHRS and YFSETQ. This CDR3 region has 13 residues. The trim removed 6 bases at V and 8 bases at J, leaving 7 bases unmatched. The CDR3 sequence is CASKPGTGVGYTF. Written as DNA, the CDR3 is TGCGCCAGCAAGCCCGGGACAGGGGTAGGCTACACCTTC.

This clonotype appeared a few times. This rearrangement joins TRBV5-5 to TRBJ2-7; 8 nucleotides align to TRBD1. This CDR3 is built from 15 residues. The V and J ends lost 2 bases and 3 bases, in that order; junction bases with no gene match: 7. Germline V lookup: CDR1 SGHKS, CDR2 YYEKEE (reference sequence). CDR3 protein: CASSFRQGYNYEQYF. For the CDR3, the DNA is TGTGCCAGCAGCTTCCGACAGGGGTATAACTACGAGCAGTACTTC.

This clonotype was observed a few times. V and J are TRBV12-3 or TRBV12-4 and TRBJ2-1; 12 bases are a match to TRBD2. After removal of 6 bases from V and 2 bases from J, the junction contained 2 bases not matched to a gene. This CDR3 has 15 residues. The CDR3 nucleotides are TGTGCCAGCAGAGCTAGCGGGAGGGCCTACAATGAGCAGTTCTTC. It translates to CASRASGRAYNEQFF.

The rearrangement uses TRBV30 and TRBJ1-1, with 7 bases fitting TRBD1. Germline assignment: CDR1 GTSNPN and CDR2 SVGIG (reference sequence). After removal of 1 base from V and 2 bases from J, the junction contained 7 bases not matched to a gene. The length of the CDR3 is 15 residues. The CDR3 reads CAWSELDRANTEAFF. In nucleotides, the CDR3 is TGTGCCTGGAGTGAACTCGACAGGGCCAACACTGAAGCTTTCTTT.

The J gene is TRBJ2-3, the V gene TRBV3-1, with a weak D call TRBD1 (6 bases). This CDR3 has 15 residues. Trimming took off 1 base at V and 2 bases at J, with 10 bases between the two ends. Germline CDR1 reads LGHDT; CDR2 reads YNNKEL (reference sequence). For the CDR3, the DNA is TGTGCCAGCAGCCAAGGCTGGGACAACACAGATACGCAGTATTTT. Residues: CASSQGWDNTDTQYF.

This clonotype was seen repeatedly, ten times or more. This rearrangement joins TRBV4-1 to TRBJ2-1; TRBD1 aligns across 10 bases. The germline V gene has CDR1 MGHRA and CDR2 YSYEKL. The CDR3 consists of 16 residues. The ends lost 0 bases at V and 9 bases at J; junction bases unmatched: 8. The CDR3 DNA is TGCGCCAGCAGCCAAGATCCCCAGACAGGGGGCGTTGAGCAGTTCTTC. Protein: CASSQDPQTGGVEQFF.

Many counts were recorded for this clonotype. The rearrangement uses TRBV20-1 and TRBJ1-3, with a possible D match to TRBD1 (5 bases). Germline values: CDR1 DFQATT, CDR2 SNEGSKA (reference sequence). V lost 0 bases to trimming and J lost 4 bases, with 10 bases between them. The CDR3 consists of 14 residues. The CDR3 reads CSAREAGRGNTIYF. In DNA form, the CDR3 reads TGCAGTGCTAGAGAGGCAGGGAGAGGAAACACCATATATTTT.

V usage is TRBV20-1 and J usage is TRBJ2-7; a weak D match, TRBD1 (5 bases). Germline V gives CDR1 DFQATT, CDR2 SNEGSKA (reference sequence). The CDR3 is 12 amino acids. The V end lost 3 bases, the J end lost 5 bases, and 11 bases lay between the germline ends. The CDR3, as DNA: TGCAGTGCTAGTGGTTCAGGGAACGAGCAGTACTTC. Amino acid sequence: CSASGSGNEQYF.

This chain connects TRBV6-6 to TRBJ1-1, with a tentative D call TRBD1 (6 bases). This CDR3 comprises 14 residues. Trimming left V 6 bases short and J 3 bases short, with 14 bases between. Per germline, CDR1 MNHNY and CDR2 SVGAGI (reference sequence). DNA of the CDR3: TGTGCCAGCAGGTCCAGGGGTTTAGACACTGAAGCTTTCTTT. As protein: CASRSRGLDTEAFF.

This clonotype was seen a few times. The chain employs TRBV12-3 or TRBV12-4 and TRBJ2-7; the D gene could be TRBD1 or TRBD2 (5 bases each). This CDR3 has 13 amino acids. V was shortened by 5 bases and J by 6 bases, with 14 bases between the two germline ends. The CDR3 DNA sequence: TGTGCCAGCAGTCCCAGTGGGGGACGCGAGCAGTACTTC. Amino acid sequence: CASSPSGGREQYF.

This clonotype was counted once. This chain uses TRBV14 with TRBJ2-1; perhaps D is TRBD1 or TRBD2 (6 bases each). V was pared by 4 bases and J by 4 bases, with 17 bases between. The germline gives CDR1 SGHDN, CDR2 FVKESK. The CDR3 is 16 residues long. CDR3 residues: CASSPPGGGIYNEQFF. CDR3 DNA: TGTGCCAGCAGCCCACCCGGGGGCGGGATATACAATGAGCAGTTCTTC.

This clonotype has just a few counts. This chain connects TRBV25-1 to TRBJ2-1; D is possibly TRBD2 (6 bases). CDR3 size: 12 residues. In germline, CDR1 is MGHDK, CDR2 SYGVNS. V lost 3 bases and J 13 bases, leaving 13 bases between the germline ends. CDR3 in amino acids: CASSDSGGTQFF. For the CDR3, the DNA is TGTGCCAGCAGTGATTCCGGCGGGACCCAGTTCTTC.

This clonotype was detected only a few times. The chain links TRBV7-6 to TRBJ2-3, with 10 bases identical to TRBD2. J gave up 5 bases and V 7 bases, and 9 bases lay outside the gene matches. The germline V gene has CDR1 SGHVS and CDR2 FNYEAQ. The CDR3 consists of 15 residues. The CDR3 reads CASTATSGQGDTQYF. Here the CDR3 DNA reads TGTGCCAGCACCGCGACTAGCGGGCAAGGAGATACGCAGTATTTT.

The chain is built from TRBV15 and TRBJ2-7, with 13 bases lining up with TRBD2. The germline gives CDR1 LNHNV, CDR2 YYDKDF (reference sequence). The CDR3 spans 16 residues. V shed 1 base and J 2 bases; nucleotides not matched to a gene: 2. The CDR3 coding sequence is TGTGCCACCAGCAGAGCAGGACTAGCGGGAGCCTACGAGCAGTACTTC. Its translation is CATSRAGLAGAYEQYF.

The chain employs TRBV12-3 or TRBV12-4 and TRBJ2-7; TRBD1 matches 8 bases. This CDR3 comprises 16 residues. J lost 5 bases, V lost 3 bases, and 12 bases had no gene match. Here the CDR3 reads CASSFGRGHGSDEQYF. The CDR3 DNA reads TGTGCCAGCAGTTTTGGCAGGGGGCACGGTTCCGACGAGCAGTACTTC.

This clonotype has more than one count but fewer than ten. This CDR3 reads CASSSRGGLSNEQFF. Written as DNA, the CDR3 is TGTGCCAGCTCATCCCGCGGGGGACTGAGCAATGAGCAGTTCTTC. This chain joins TRBV18 and TRBJ2-1, with 7 bases fitting TRBD2. After removal of 5 bases from V and 6 bases from J, the junction contained 10 bases not matched to a gene. The CDR3 loop spans 15 amino acids. Germline loops: CDR1 KGHSH, CDR2 LQKENI.

This clonotype was seen many times. V usage is TRBV5-5 and J usage is TRBJ2-1; 11 bases map to TRBD2. The germline V gene encodes CDR1 SGHKS and CDR2 YYEKEE (reference sequence). Trimming cost V 2 bases and J 7 bases; bases outside gene matches: 2. The CDR3 has 14 residues. Written as DNA, the CDR3 is TGTGCCAGCAGCTTACTAGCGGGAGTTAATGAGCAGTTCTTC. It yields the protein CASSLLAGVNEQFF.